A selection of T cell receptor beta chains follows, all from one sample in a study of a mutant IDH1 vaccine in newly diagnosed glioma. Sequenced by immunoSEQ multiplex PCR; TCRdb stores in-frame clones only, minus some. This sample has 30,000 to 35,000 clones, with approximately 80% found just once. These receptors have no known antigen. The specimen was PBMCs, collected from a glioma patient whose treatment included an IDH1 peptide vaccine. The origin of the receptors is a man aged 25-40 years with glioma. CDR3s include the opening cysteine and the closing phenylalanine or tryptophan. A D gene is named only where the DNA matches it firmly. Size values are once, few and many counts, or a class for expanded clones, and some rows have none.

TRBV7-8	TRBJ1-5	-	TRBD1	CASSLRGRGPWRNQPQHF	TGTGCCAGCAGCTTAAGGGGCAGGGGGCCTTGGCGCAATCAGCCCCAGCATTTT
TRBV5-4	TRBJ1-5	-	TRBD1	CASSFWGQIDQPQHF	TGTGCCAGCAGCTTTTGGGGACAGATAGATCAGCCCCAGCATTTT
TRBV30	TRBJ1-4	-	-	CAWSGVLNEKLFF	TGTGCCTGGAGTGGTGTCTTAAATGAAAAACTGTTTTTT
TRBV15	TRBJ1-2	-	-	CATSSGSGTANYGYTF	TGTGCCACCAGCAGTGGCTCAGGGACCGCCAACTATGGCTACACCTTC
TRBV28	TRBJ1-5	-	-	CASSLKAGLAREPQHF	TGTGCCAGCAGTTTAAAGGCAGGGCTGGCGAGGGAGCCCCAGCATTTT
TRBV7-7	TRBJ1-1	once	-	CASSSLVAEAFF	TGTGCCAGCAGCTCCCTTGTGGCTGAAGCTTTCTTT
TRBV2	TRBJ1-2	-	-	CASSELRGYPYGYTF	TGTGCCAGCAGTGAATTAAGGGGTTACCCTTATGGCTACACCTTC
TRBV6-4	TRBJ2-2	-	-	CASSEWVSRNTGELFF	TGTGCCAGCAGTGAATGGGTTTCCCGGAACACCGGGGAGCTGTTTTTT
TRBV5-6	TRBJ2-2	-	-	CASSLAFQGDTGELFF	TGTGCCAGCAGCTTGGCGTTTCAGGGCGACACCGGGGAGCTGTTTTTT
TRBV6-5	TRBJ1-1	-	TRBD1	CASSRMTGAGTEAFF	TGTGCCAGCAGTCGCATGACAGGGGCGGGCACTGAAGCTTTCTTT